Listed below are T cell receptor beta chains from one sample, sequenced in a study of cytomegalovirus exposure and HLA in healthy donors. Method: immunoSEQ multiplex PCR; TCRdb's copy keeps in-frame clones and lacks some. The data contain about 130,000 clones, roughly four fifths of them seen just once; the ten biggest clones take up 5.5% to 7%. Material: PBMCs. Receptors were obtained from a woman in her 40s in good health and CMV-seropositive. CDR3s include the opening cysteine and the closing phenylalanine or tryptophan. A D gene is named only where the DNA matches it firmly. The size entry is marked missing in some rows and otherwise reads once, few, many or a size class.

>TRBJ2-7|NA|TRBV7-9|few
CASSLATGPTSYEQYF
TGTGCCAGCAGCTTAGCGACAGGCCCCACCTCCTACGAGCAGTACTTC
>TRBJ1-2|NA|TRBV7-2|NA
CASSLNRENGYTF
TGTGCCAGCAGCTTAAACAGGGAAAACGGCTACACCTTC
>TRBJ1-5|TRBD1|TRBV2|NA
CASNNGTGGRNQPQHF
TGTGCCAGCAATAACGGGACAGGGGGCCGGAATCAGCCCCAGCATTTT
>TRBJ1-4|NA|TRBV29-1|NA
CSVGLPGGLNEKLFF
TGCAGCGTTGGGCTTCCGGGGGGCCTTAATGAAAAACTGTTTTTT
>TRBJ1-1|NA|TRBV4-1|few
CASSQVTGRFNTEAFF
TGCGCCAGCAGCCAAGTTACAGGGAGATTCAACACTGAAGCTTTCTTT
>TRBJ2-7|NA|TRBV19|NA
CASMGARGGGHEQYF
TGTGCCAGTATGGGAGCGAGGGGGGGAGGCCACGAGCAGTACTTC
>TRBJ2-5|NA|TRBV5-6|NA
CASSLRTPQETQYF
TGTGCCAGCAGCCTAAGAACGCCCCAAGAGACCCAGTACTTC
>TRBJ1-2|TRBD1|TRBV29-1|NA
CSVEGTGRGYTF
TGCAGCGTTGAAGGGACAGGAAGGGGCTACACCTTC
>TRBJ2-3|TRBD2|TRBV2|NA
CASSAPPRTSGGSTDTQYF
TGTGCCAGCAGTGCCCCGCCTCGCACTAGCGGGGGGAGCACAGATACGCAGTATTTT
>TRBJ2-7|NA|TRBV5-1|once
CASSLEWSSYEQYF
TGCGCCAGCAGCTTGGAATGGAGCTCCTACGAGCAGTACTTC
>TRBJ2-1|NA|TRBV14|NA
CASSPSVAPLYNEQFF
TGTGCCAGCAGCCCTTCGGTAGCGCCTCTTTACAATGAGCAGTTCTTC
>TRBJ2-1|TRBD1|TRBV4-1|NA
CASTHDREYPPSYNEQFF
TGCGCCAGCACACACGACAGGGAATACCCCCCATCCTACAATGAGCAGTTCTTC
>TRBJ2-1|TRBD2|TRBV7-2|NA
CASSPGGSSYNEQFF
TGTGCCAGCAGCCCCGGGGGGAGCTCCTACAATGAGCAGTTCTTC
>TRBJ1-1|NA|TRBV9|NA
CASSPLPEDTEAFF
TGTGCCAGCAGCCCGTTACCCGAGGACACTGAAGCTTTCTTT
>TRBJ1-2|NA|TRBV28|NA
CAYAGSDYGYTF
TGTGCCTACGCAGGTTCAGACTATGGCTACACCTTC
>TRBJ1-4|NA|TRBV5-1|NA
CASRVGGRADEKLFF
TGCGCCAGCAGGGTGGGCGGCAGGGCAGACGAAAAACTGTTTTTT
>TRBJ1-2|NA|TRBV9|NA
CASSTTQGGNYGYTF
TGTGCCAGCAGCACTACCCAGGGCGGTAACTATGGCTACACCTTC
>TRBJ2-7|NA|TRBV19|NA
CASSLRAGSYEQYF
TGTGCCAGTAGTCTTAGAGCAGGTTCCTACGAGCAGTACTTC
>TRBJ1-1|NA|TRBV2|NA
CASRIERLNTEAFF
TGTGCCAGCAGAATAGAGAGGTTGAACACTGAAGCTTTCTTT
>TRBJ2-2|NA|TRBV5-4|NA
CATGLDSRSTGELFF
TGTGCCACGGGTCTAGATAGTAGGAGCACCGGGGAGCTGTTTTTT
>TRBJ1-4|NA|TRBV4-3|NA
CASSQDDAGSNEKLFF
TGCGCCAGCAGCCAAGATGATGCGGGGTCTAATGAAAAACTGTTTTTT
>TRBJ2-5|TRBD1|TRBV5-1|NA
CASSSERGRGRETQYF
TGCGCCAGCAGCTCCGAACGGGGAAGGGGGCGAGAGACCCAGTACTTC
>TRBJ1-2|NA|TRBV7-9|NA
CASSLAPHSMRPGGYTF
TGTGCCAGCAGCTTAGCCCCTCACTCCATGCGGCCTGGAGGCTACACCTTC
>TRBJ2-1|TRBD1|TRBV11-3|few
CASSLAPGGPYNEQFF
TGTGCCAGCAGCTTAGCCCCAGGGGGCCCCTACAATGAGCAGTTCTTC
>TRBJ1-3|NA|TRBV4-1|NA
CASSPQESGNTIYF
TGCGCCAGCAGCCCCCAGGAATCTGGAAACACCATATATTTT
>TRBJ2-1|TRBD2|TRBV28|few
CASSSLAGGPHEQFF
TGTGCCAGCAGTTCTCTAGCGGGAGGGCCCCATGAGCAGTTCTTC
>TRBJ2-1|TRBD2|TRBV7-2|NA
CASSRVSGSSYNEQFF
TGTGCCAGCAGCCGCGTCAGCGGGAGCTCCTACAATGAGCAGTTCTTC
>TRBJ2-5|TRBD1|TRBV25-1|NA
CASSEDRGIETQYF
TGTGCCAGCAGTGAGGACAGGGGAATAGAGACCCAGTACTTC
>TRBJ1-1|TRBD1|TRBV7-3|once
CASSSQGVMNTEAFF
TGTGCCAGCAGCAGCCAGGGGGTCATGAACACTGAAGCTTTCTTT
>TRBJ2-2|TRBD1|TRBV23-1|NA
CASSHPGTGGTGELFF
TGCGCCAGCAGTCACCCTGGGACAGGGGGGACCGGGGAGCTGTTTTTT
>TRBJ2-3|NA|TRBV28|NA
CASSPSTTSTDTQYF
TGTGCCAGCAGCCCCTCGACGACTAGCACAGATACGCAGTATTTT
>TRBJ2-1|TRBD2|TRBV27|NA
CASSWVGLASEQFF
TGTGCCAGCAGTTGGGTTGGACTAGCGAGTGAGCAGTTCTTC
>TRBJ2-1|TRBD2|TRBV9|NA
CASSVAGGPRLNEQFF
TGTGCCAGCAGCGTAGCGGGGGGGCCGAGACTCAATGAGCAGTTCTTC
>TRBJ2-1|NA|TRBV9|NA
CASSGVGGQMGPISYNEQFF
TGTGCCAGCAGTGGTGTGGGGGGGCAAATGGGGCCGATCTCCTACAATGAGCAGTTCTTC
>TRBJ2-1|TRBD2|TRBV9|NA
CASSVTEREVWKDEQFF
TGTGCCAGCAGCGTAACCGAGCGGGAGGTTTGGAAGGATGAGCAGTTCTTC
>TRBJ1-2|NA|TRBV28|NA
CASNRRQENYGYTF
TGTGCCAGCAACCGTAGACAGGAAAACTATGGCTACACCTTC
>TRBJ2-1|NA|TRBV5-1|NA
CASSLVGQDYNEQFF
TGCGCCAGCAGCTTGGTTGGACAAGACTACAATGAGCAGTTCTTC
>TRBJ2-3|NA|TRBV7-3|NA
CASSLGAFSTDTQYF
TGTGCCAGCAGCTTAGGAGCCTTTAGCACAGATACGCAGTATTTT
>TRBJ2-1|NA|TRBV29-1|NA
CSVDSSGNEQFF
TGCAGCGTTGACTCGTCCGGGAATGAGCAGTTCTTC
>TRBJ1-1|NA|TRBV2|once
CTSSIRLALPGAFF
TGTACCAGCAGTATCCGACTAGCCCTTCCGGGAGCTTTCTTT
>TRBJ1-1|NA|TRBV18|NA
CASSPTAKMNTEAFF
TGTGCCAGCTCACCAACAGCTAAAATGAACACTGAAGCTTTCTTT
>TRBJ2-5|NA|TRBV7-7|NA
CASSSGSASETQYF
TGTGCTAGCAGCTCGGGGAGTGCCTCAGAGACCCAGTACTTC
>TRBJ1-1|NA|TRBV7-9|NA
CASSLAHSGNTEAFF
TGTGCCAGCAGCTTAGCGCATTCAGGGAACACTGAAGCTTTCTTT
>TRBJ2-5|TRBD2|TRBV11-2|once
CASSTGLAGAVETQYF
TGTGCCAGCAGCACGGGACTAGCGGGAGCGGTGGAGACCCAGTACTTC
>TRBJ2-7|TRBD1|TRBV9|NA
CASSERQGSSYEQYF
TGTGCCAGCAGCGAAAGACAGGGATCATCCTACGAGCAGTACTTC
>TRBJ2-2|TRBD1|TRBV19|NA
CASSTRGRGRNGELFF
TGTGCCAGTAGTACTAGGGGCAGGGGGCGCAACGGGGAGCTGTTTTTT
>TRBJ2-1|TRBD2|TRBV4-1|once
CASSHIAGDSYNEQFF
TGCGCCAGCAGCCATATAGCGGGAGACTCCTACAATGAGCAGTTCTTC
>TRBJ2-5|TRBD2|TRBV7-3|NA
CASSPGTSGQETQYF
TGTGCCAGCAGCCCCGGGACTAGCGGGCAAGAGACCCAGTACTTC
>TRBJ2-5|TRBD1|TRBV6-5|few
CASTRDRGETQYF
TGTGCCAGCACCCGGGACAGGGGTGAGACCCAGTACTTC
>TRBJ1-2|TRBD1|TRBV2|NA
CASRLLQTGKSGYTF
TGTGCCAGCAGACTTCTCCAGACAGGGAAGAGTGGCTACACCTTC
>TRBJ2-7|NA|TRBV7-2|NA
CASSLSAGNYEQYF
TGTGCCAGCAGCTTGTCGGCAGGGAACTACGAGCAGTACTTC
>TRBJ2-7|TRBD2|TRBV28|once
CASSAGLASEQYF
TGTGCCAGCAGCGCGGGACTAGCGAGCGAGCAGTACTTC
>TRBJ2-5|NA|TRBV29-1|NA
CSVVRDTETQYF
TGCAGCGTTGTGAGGGACACGGAGACCCAGTACTTC
>TRBJ2-2|TRBD2|TRBV18|NA
CASSPLPSGNTGELFF
TGTGCCAGCTCACCATTGCCTAGCGGCAACACCGGGGAGCTGTTTTTT
>TRBJ2-5|TRBD2|TRBV7-6|few
CASSDEIAGVGTQYF
TGTGCCAGCAGCGATGAAATAGCGGGAGTTGGGACCCAGTACTTC
>TRBJ2-7|TRBD2|TRBV4-2|NA
CASSRGLAGGDYEQYF
TGTGCCAGCAGTCGGGGACTAGCGGGGGGGGACTACGAGCAGTACTTC
>TRBJ1-5|TRBD1|TRBV18|NA
CASSTTGEYQPQHF
TGTGCCAGCTCAACTACAGGGGAGTATCAGCCCCAGCATTTT
>TRBJ1-2|TRBD1|TRBV27|NA
CATAPGQGNGYTF
TGTGCCACCGCTCCGGGACAGGGGAATGGCTACACCTTC
>TRBJ1-6|NA|TRBV9|NA
CASSVFDRSSYNSPLHF
TGTGCCAGCAGCGTATTCGACAGGAGCTCCTATAATTCACCCCTCCACTTT